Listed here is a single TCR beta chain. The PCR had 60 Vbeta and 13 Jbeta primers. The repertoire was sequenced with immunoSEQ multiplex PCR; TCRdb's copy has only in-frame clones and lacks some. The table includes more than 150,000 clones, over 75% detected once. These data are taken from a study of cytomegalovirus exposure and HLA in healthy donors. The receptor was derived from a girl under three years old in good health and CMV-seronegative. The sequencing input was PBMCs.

The chain's CDR3 is CASSITRGRYEQYF. As DNA, the CDR3 is TGTGCCAGCAGCATTACTAGGGGGAGATACGAGCAGTACTTC. The chain joins TRBV7-2 to TRBJ2-7; tentative D call: TRBD1 (6 bases). V lost 5 bases, J lost 4 bases, and 15 bases lay in between. Germline V gene sequence: CDR1 SGHTA, CDR2 FQGNSA. The CDR3 runs 14 residues.